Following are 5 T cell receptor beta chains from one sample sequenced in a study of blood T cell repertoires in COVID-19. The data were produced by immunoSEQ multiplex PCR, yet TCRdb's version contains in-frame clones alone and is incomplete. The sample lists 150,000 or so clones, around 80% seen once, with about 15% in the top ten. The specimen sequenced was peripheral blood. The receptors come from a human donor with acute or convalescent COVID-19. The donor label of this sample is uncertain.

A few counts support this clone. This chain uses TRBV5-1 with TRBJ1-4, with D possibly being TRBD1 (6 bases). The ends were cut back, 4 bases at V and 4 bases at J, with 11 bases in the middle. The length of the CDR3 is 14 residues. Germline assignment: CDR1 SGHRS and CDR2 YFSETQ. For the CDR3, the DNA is TGCGCCAGCAGCACCGACAGGAATAATGAAAAACTGTTTTTT. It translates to CASSTDRNNEKLFF. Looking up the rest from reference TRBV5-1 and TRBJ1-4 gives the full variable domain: KAGVTQTPRYLIKTRGQQVTLSCSPISGHRSVSWYQQTPGQGLQFLFEYFSETQRNKGNFPGRFSGRQFSNSRSEMNVSTLELGDSALYLCASSTDRNNEKLFFGSGTQLSVL.

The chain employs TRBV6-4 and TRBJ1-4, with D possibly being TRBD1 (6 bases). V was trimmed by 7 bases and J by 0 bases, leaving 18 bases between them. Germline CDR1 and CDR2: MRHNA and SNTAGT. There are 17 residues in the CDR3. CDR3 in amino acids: CASIPTRGGTTNEKLFF. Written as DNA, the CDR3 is TGTGCCAGCATCCCCACCAGGGGAGGGACAACTAATGAAAAACTGTTTTTT.

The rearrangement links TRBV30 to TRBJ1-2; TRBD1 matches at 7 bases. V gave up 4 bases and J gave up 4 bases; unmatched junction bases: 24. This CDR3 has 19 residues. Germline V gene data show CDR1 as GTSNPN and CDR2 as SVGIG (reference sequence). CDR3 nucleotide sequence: TGTGCCTGGACATTGAACCAGGGACATCCGGGCTCAGGGGGCTATGGCTACACCTTC. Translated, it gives CAWTLNQGHPGSGGYGYTF.

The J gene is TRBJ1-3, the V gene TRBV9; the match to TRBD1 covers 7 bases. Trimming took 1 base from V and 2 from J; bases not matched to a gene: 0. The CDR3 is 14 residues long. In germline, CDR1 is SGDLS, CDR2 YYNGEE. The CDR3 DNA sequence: TGTGCCAGCAGCGTAACAGGGGCTGGAAACACCATATATTTT. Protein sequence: CASSVTGAGNTIYF.

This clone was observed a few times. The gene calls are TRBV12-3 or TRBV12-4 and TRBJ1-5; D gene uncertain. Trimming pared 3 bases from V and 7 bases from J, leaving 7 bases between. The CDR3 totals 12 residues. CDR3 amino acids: CASSFGVQPQHF. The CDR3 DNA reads TGTGCCAGCAGTTTCGGAGTCCAGCCCCAGCATTTT.